One sample yielded the 5 T cell receptor beta chains listed below, sequenced in a study of shared clonotypes between healthy human individuals. Clones were read by immunoSEQ multiplex PCR, and TCRdb kept only the in-frame ones, dropping some. The profile shows 2,500,000 or so clones, roughly 93% of them singletons. The specimen sequenced was naive CD4+ T cells from PBMCs. Indicated subset: CD45RA+ positively selected. These receptors all stem from a man between 18 and 35 years old in good health. Some clones in this sample may be carry-over from other donors' samples.

This clone showed up just once. J is TRBJ2-3 and V is TRBV5-1; 11 bases are a match to TRBD2. The CDR3 is 17 amino acids. Trimming at V came to 0 bases and at J to 0 bases, leaving 3 bases not matched to a gene. Germline CDR1 is SGHRS and CDR2 is YFSETQ. CDR3 in amino acids: CASSLGTSGSSTDTQYF. CDR3 in DNA: TGCGCCAGCAGCTTGGGGACTAGCGGGTCTAGCACAGATACGCAGTATTTT.

The chain links TRBV5-1 to TRBJ1-2, with D possibly TRBD1 on 5 matching bases. Germline loops: CDR1 SGHRS, CDR2 YFSETQ. This CDR3 is built from 14 residues. Trimming took off 0 bases at V and 7 bases at J, with 13 bases between the two ends. DNA for the CDR3: TGCGCCAGCAGCTTGGGTGACAGTGCGAGTGGCTACACCTTC. Amino acid sequence: CASSLGDSASGYTF.

The V and J genes are TRBV5-1 and TRBJ2-3; 13 positions match TRBD2. CDR3 length: 16 residues. The germline CDR1 and CDR2 sequences are SGHRS and YFSETQ. The junction had 4 bases not matched to a gene; V was cut back by 4 bases and J by 2 bases. CDR3 DNA: TGCGCCAGCAGCCGGGGACTAGCGGGACTCACAGATACGCAGTATTTT. This sequence encodes CASSRGLAGLTDTQYF.

This clone turned up a few times. This chain connects TRBV28 to TRBJ2-2, with TRBD2 matching over 10 bases. Germline V gene data show CDR1 as MDHEN and CDR2 as SYDVKM. Losses at the gene ends were 4 bases for V and 3 bases for J; bases not matched to a gene: 8. The CDR3 length is 17 residues. The CDR3 nucleotides are TGTGCCAGCAGTTCCGGCAGCGGGAGGGCCCACACCGGGGAGCTGTTTTTT. It is translated as CASSSGSGRAHTGELFF.

The V and J genes are TRBV4-2 and TRBJ2-7; 10 bases align to TRBD2. The CDR3 runs to 16 residues. The ends lost 0 bases at V and 3 bases at J; junction bases unmatched: 5. From germline, CDR1 is LGHNA and CDR2 YNFKEQ. CDR3 residues: CASSQDLVAGGYEQYF. The CDR3 bases are TGTGCCAGCAGCCAAGATTTGGTAGCGGGAGGCTACGAGCAGTACTTC.